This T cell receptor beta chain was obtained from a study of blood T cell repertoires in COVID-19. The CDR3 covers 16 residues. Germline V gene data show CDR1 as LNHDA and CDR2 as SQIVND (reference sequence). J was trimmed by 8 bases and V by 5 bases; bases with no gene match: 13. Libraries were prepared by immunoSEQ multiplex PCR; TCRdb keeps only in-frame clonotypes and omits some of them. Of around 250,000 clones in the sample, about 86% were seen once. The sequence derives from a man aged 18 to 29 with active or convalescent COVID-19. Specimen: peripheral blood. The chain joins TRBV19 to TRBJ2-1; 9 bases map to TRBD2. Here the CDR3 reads CASSPPGLAMVDEQFF. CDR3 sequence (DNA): TGTGCCAGTAGTCCCCCGGGACTAGCTATGGTTGATGAGCAGTTCTTC.